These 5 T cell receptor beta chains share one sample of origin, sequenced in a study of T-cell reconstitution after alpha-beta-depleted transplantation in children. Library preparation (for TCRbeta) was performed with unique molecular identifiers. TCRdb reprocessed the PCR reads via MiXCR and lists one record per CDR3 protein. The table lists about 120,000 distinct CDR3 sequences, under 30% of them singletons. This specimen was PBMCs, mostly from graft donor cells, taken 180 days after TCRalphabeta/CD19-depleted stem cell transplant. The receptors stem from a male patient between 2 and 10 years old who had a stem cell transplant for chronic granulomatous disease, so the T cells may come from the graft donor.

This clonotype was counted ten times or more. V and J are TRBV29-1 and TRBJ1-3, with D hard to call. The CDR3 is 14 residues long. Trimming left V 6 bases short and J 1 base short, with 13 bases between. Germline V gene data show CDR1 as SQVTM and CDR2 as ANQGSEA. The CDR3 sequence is CSVLTSGSGNTIYF. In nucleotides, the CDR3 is TGCAGCGTCCTAACCAGCGGTTCTGGAAACACCATATATTTT. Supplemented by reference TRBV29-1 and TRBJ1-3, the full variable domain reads SAVISQKPSRDICQRGTSLTIQCQVDSQVTMMFWYRQQPGQSLTLIATANQGSEATYESGFVIDKFPISRPNLTFSTLTVSNMSPEDSSIYLCSVLTSGSGNTIYFGEGSWLTVV.

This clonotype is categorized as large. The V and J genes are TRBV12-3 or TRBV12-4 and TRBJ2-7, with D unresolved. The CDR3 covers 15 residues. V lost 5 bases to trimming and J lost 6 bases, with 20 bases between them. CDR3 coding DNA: TGTGCCAGCAGTCCGACTGTTCCGGGCATCGGCGAGCAGTACTTC. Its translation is CASSPTVPGIGEQYF.

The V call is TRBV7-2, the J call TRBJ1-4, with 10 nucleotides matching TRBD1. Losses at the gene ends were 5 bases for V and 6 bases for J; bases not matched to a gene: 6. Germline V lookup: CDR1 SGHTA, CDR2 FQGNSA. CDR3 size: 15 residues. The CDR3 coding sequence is TGTGCCAGCAGCACGCAGACAGGGGGCGATGAAAAACTGTTTTTT. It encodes CASSTQTGGDEKLFF.

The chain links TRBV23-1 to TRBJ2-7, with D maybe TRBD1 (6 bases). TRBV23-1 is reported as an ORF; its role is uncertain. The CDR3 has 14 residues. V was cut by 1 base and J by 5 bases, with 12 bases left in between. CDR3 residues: CASSQFQGLDEQYF. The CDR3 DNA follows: TGCGCCAGCAGTCAATTTCAGGGGTTGGACGAGCAGTACTTC.

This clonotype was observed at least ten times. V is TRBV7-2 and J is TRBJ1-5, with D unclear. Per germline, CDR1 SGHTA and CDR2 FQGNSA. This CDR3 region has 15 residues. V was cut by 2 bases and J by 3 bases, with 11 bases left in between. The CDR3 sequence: CASSLRDDTNQPQHF. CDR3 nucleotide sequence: TGTGCCAGCAGCTTACGGGATGACACCAATCAGCCCCAGCATTTT.